These T cell receptor beta chains were read from a single sample in a study of lymphopenia after photon versus proton radiotherapy. Clones were read by immunoSEQ multiplex PCR, and TCRdb kept only the in-frame ones, dropping some. The repertoire holds more than 25,000 clones, with around nine tenths as singletons. Source: peripheral blood, taken from a patient treated with proton-based radiotherapy. These receptors were taken from a woman aged 55-75 years with cholangiocarcinoma. Some clones in this sample may be carry-over from other donors' samples. Both conserved end residues are part of each CDR3. The order of the fields is V gene, clone size, J gene, D gene, CDR3 DNA, CDR3 protein. The D gene is left open where the match is weak. Clone size, where shown, is once, few, many, or a class for clones that have expanded.

V gene: TRBV19
clone size: NA
J gene: TRBJ2-5
D gene: NA
CDR3 DNA: TGTGCCACTGCAGGGGACCAAGAGACCCAGTACTTC
CDR3 protein: CATAGDQETQYF

V gene: TRBV29-1
clone size: NA
J gene: TRBJ2-2
D gene: NA
CDR3 DNA: TGCAGCGTTGCTGGGATCGCACACGGGGAGCTGTTTTTT
CDR3 protein: CSVAGIAHGELFF

V gene: TRBV7-2
clone size: NA
J gene: TRBJ1-1
D gene: NA
CDR3 DNA: TGTGCCAGCAGCTTATACACTGAAGCTTTCTTT
CDR3 protein: CASSLYTEAFF

V gene: TRBV27
clone size: NA
J gene: TRBJ1-2
D gene: NA
CDR3 DNA: TGTGCCAGCAGTTTAATGAGAAACTATGGCTACACCTTC
CDR3 protein: CASSLMRNYGYTF

V gene: TRBV7-9
clone size: few
J gene: TRBJ2-7
D gene: NA
CDR3 DNA: TGTGCCAGCAGCTTGTCCCAGGGTACTTACGAGCAGTACTTC
CDR3 protein: CASSLSQGTYEQYF

V gene: TRBV6-4
clone size: few
J gene: TRBJ2-3
D gene: NA
CDR3 DNA: TGTGCCAGCAGTGACTCGCGCGCGGGGGCTACGCAGTATTTT
CDR3 protein: CASSDSRAGATQYF

V gene: TRBV5-1
clone size: NA
J gene: TRBJ1-5
D gene: NA
CDR3 DNA: TGCGCCAGCAGCCAAGAGGACAGCATCAATCAGCCCCAGCATTTT
CDR3 protein: CASSQEDSINQPQHF

V gene: TRBV18
clone size: NA
J gene: TRBJ1-1
D gene: NA
CDR3 DNA: TGTGCCAGCTCACCAGGGGCGAGGGCGAACACTGAAGCTTTCTTT
CDR3 protein: CASSPGARANTEAFF

V gene: TRBV7-8
clone size: few
J gene: TRBJ2-3
D gene: NA
CDR3 DNA: TGTGCCAGCAGCTTAGGTAGCACAGATACGCAGTATTTT
CDR3 protein: CASSLGSTDTQYF

V gene: TRBV6-6
clone size: NA
J gene: TRBJ2-5
D gene: NA
CDR3 DNA: TGTGCCAGCAGGAACCGGAATCAAGAGACCCAGTACTTC
CDR3 protein: CASRNRNQETQYF

V gene: TRBV18
clone size: NA
J gene: TRBJ2-1
D gene: NA
CDR3 DNA: TGTGCCAGCTCCGGGACTCAGCAGTTCTTC
CDR3 protein: CASSGTQQFF

V gene: TRBV4-3
clone size: once
J gene: TRBJ2-4
D gene: NA
CDR3 DNA: TGCGCCAGCAGCCAAGGGATCGGGGCAGACATTCAGTACTTC
CDR3 protein: CASSQGIGADIQYF

V gene: TRBV2
clone size: NA
J gene: TRBJ2-7
D gene: TRBD2
CDR3 DNA: TGTGCCAGCAGTAGGGTAGCGGGAGAAGGCGAGCAGTACTTC
CDR3 protein: CASSRVAGEGEQYF

V gene: TRBV27
clone size: NA
J gene: TRBJ2-7
D gene: NA
CDR3 DNA: TGTGCCATCCGACTCGGTGAGCAGTACTTC
CDR3 protein: CAIRLGEQYF

V gene: TRBV5-1
clone size: NA
J gene: TRBJ1-2
D gene: TRBD1
CDR3 DNA: TGCGCCAGCAGCTCTGGACAGGGTATATACTATGGCTACACCTTC
CDR3 protein: CASSSGQGIYYGYTF

V gene: TRBV6-5
clone size: NA
J gene: TRBJ2-7
D gene: NA
CDR3 DNA: TGTGCCAGCAGTTTAACAGGTATCGAGCAGTACTTC
CDR3 protein: CASSLTGIEQYF

V gene: TRBV27
clone size: once
J gene: TRBJ2-7
D gene: NA
CDR3 DNA: TGTGCCAGCAGACTATATAGGGGAACCTACGAGCAGTACTTC
CDR3 protein: CASRLYRGTYEQYF

V gene: TRBV4-1
clone size: NA
J gene: TRBJ2-1
D gene: NA
CDR3 DNA: TGCGCCAGCAGCAAGATAGCGGGACAGGTCAATGAGCAGTTCTTC
CDR3 protein: CASSKIAGQVNEQFF

V gene: TRBV6-5
clone size: NA
J gene: TRBJ1-1
D gene: NA
CDR3 DNA: TGTGCCAGCGTGCGTGAAGCTTTCTTT
CDR3 protein: CASVREAFF

V gene: TRBV5-6
clone size: NA
J gene: TRBJ2-3
D gene: TRBD1
CDR3 DNA: TGTGCCAGCAGCTTGTCGGACAGGGGCTTTCTGGATACGCAGTATTTT
CDR3 protein: CASSLSDRGFLDTQYF

V gene: TRBV9
clone size: NA
J gene: TRBJ2-2
D gene: TRBD2
CDR3 DNA: TGTGCCAGCAGCTTCAGAGCCGGGACTAGCAACACCGGGGAGCTGTTTTTT
CDR3 protein: CASSFRAGTSNTGELFF

V gene: TRBV29-1
clone size: NA
J gene: TRBJ1-6
D gene: TRBD1
CDR3 DNA: TGCAGCGTTGGACAGGGGTTGGATTCACCCCTCCACTTT
CDR3 protein: CSVGQGLDSPLHF

V gene: TRBV7-6
clone size: few
J gene: TRBJ2-7
D gene: NA
CDR3 DNA: TGTGCCAGCAGCTTAGTCGGAGGGGGCTACGAGCAGTACTTC
CDR3 protein: CASSLVGGGYEQYF

V gene: TRBV4-3
clone size: once
J gene: TRBJ1-2
D gene: TRBD1
CDR3 DNA: TGCGCCAGCAGCCAAGAATCAGGGGGTCATGGCTACACCTTC
CDR3 protein: CASSQESGGHGYTF

V gene: TRBV9
clone size: NA
J gene: TRBJ2-7
D gene: NA
CDR3 DNA: TGTGCCAGCAGCGTAGATAACGGGGGCGAGCAGTACTTC
CDR3 protein: CASSVDNGGEQYF

V gene: TRBV21-1
clone size: NA
J gene: TRBJ1-2
D gene: NA
CDR3 DNA: TGTGCCAGCAGCAACCTGGGACAGCTCCCGTGGGGCTACACCTTC
CDR3 protein: CASSNLGQLPWGYTF